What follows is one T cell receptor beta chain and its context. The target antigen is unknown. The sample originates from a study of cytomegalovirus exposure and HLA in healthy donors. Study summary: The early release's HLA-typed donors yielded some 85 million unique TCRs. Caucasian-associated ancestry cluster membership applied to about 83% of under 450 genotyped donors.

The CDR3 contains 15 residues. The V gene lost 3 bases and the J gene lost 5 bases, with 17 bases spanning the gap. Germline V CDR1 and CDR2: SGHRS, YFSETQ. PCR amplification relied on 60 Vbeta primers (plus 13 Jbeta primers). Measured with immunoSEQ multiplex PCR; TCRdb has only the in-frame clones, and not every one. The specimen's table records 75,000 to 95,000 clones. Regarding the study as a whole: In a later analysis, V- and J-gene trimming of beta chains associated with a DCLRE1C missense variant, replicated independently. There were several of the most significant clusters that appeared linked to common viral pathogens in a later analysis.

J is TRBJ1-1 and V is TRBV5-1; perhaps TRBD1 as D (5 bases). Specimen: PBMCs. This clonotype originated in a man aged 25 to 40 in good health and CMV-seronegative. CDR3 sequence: CASSSGGVEGTEAFF. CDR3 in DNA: TGCGCCAGCAGCTCCGGGGGGGTGGAGGGAACTGAAGCTTTCTTT.